This T cell receptor beta chain came from a study of blood T cell repertoires in COVID-19. About the research overall: Sources were T cells, B-cell-depleted T cells, or PBMCs; the material itself was cDNA or gDNA.

Per the authors' pipeline: Estimated nucleated cell counts came from reference gene primer amplification. TCRdb's copy holds only in-frame clones and misses some; the assay was immunoSEQ multiplex PCR. V, J and clone size reflect that table, while D and trimming were determined from the DNA. The sample lists roughly 260,000 clones, roughly 84% seen once, with approximately 2.2% in the top ten. Germline values: CDR1 SEHNR, CDR2 FQNEAQ (reference sequence). CDR3 length equals 16 residues. The V gene end was trimmed by 5 bases and the J gene end by 2 bases; junction bases not matched to a gene: 9. V gene TRBV7-9 combines with J gene TRBJ2-5, with 9 positions matching TRBD2. The receptor's source is a woman between 35 and 50 years old who had recovered from COVID-19. Material for sequencing was peripheral blood. The CDR3: CASSTSGWGLQETQYF. CDR3 coding DNA: TGTGCCAGCAGCACTAGCGGGTGGGGCCTTCAAGAGACCCAGTACTTC.